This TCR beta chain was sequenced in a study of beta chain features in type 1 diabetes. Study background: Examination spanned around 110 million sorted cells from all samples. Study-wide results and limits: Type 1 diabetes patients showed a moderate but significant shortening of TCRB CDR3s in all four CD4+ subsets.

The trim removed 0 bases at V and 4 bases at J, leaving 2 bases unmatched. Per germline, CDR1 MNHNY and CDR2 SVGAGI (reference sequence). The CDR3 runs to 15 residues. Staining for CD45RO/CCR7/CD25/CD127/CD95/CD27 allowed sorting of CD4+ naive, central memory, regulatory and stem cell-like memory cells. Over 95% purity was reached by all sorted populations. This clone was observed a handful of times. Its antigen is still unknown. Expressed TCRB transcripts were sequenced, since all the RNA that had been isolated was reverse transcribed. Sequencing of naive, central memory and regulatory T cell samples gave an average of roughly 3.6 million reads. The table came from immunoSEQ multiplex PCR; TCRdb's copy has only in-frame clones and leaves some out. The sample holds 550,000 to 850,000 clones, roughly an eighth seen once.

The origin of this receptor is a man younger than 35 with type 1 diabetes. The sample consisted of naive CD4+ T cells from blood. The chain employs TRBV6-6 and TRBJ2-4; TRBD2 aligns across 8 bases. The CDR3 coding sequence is TGTGCCAGCAGTTACTCGCCTAGCGGGAAAAACATTCAGTACTTC. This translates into CASSYSPSGKNIQYF.